These T cell receptor beta chains were read from a single sample in a study of shared clonotypes between healthy human individuals. Clones were sequenced by immunoSEQ multiplex PCR, and TCRdb holds only the in-frame ones, with some missing. The sample records about 330,000 clones, around nine tenths being singletons. The material sequenced was memory CD8+ T cells sorted from blood. The receptors here all came from a man younger than 35 in good health. CDR3s include the opening cysteine and the closing phenylalanine or tryptophan. The order of the fields is V gene, clone size, D gene, J gene, CDR3 DNA, CDR3 protein. The D gene is left open where the match is weak. Rows may omit the clone size; those that give it use once, few, many or a size class.

V gene: TRBV30
clone size: .
D gene: .
J gene: TRBJ2-5
CDR3 DNA: TGTGCCTGGAGTGGGGCCTGGGGGGCATCAGAGACCCAGTACTTC
CDR3 protein: CAWSGAWGASETQYF

V gene: TRBV2
clone size: .
D gene: TRBD2
J gene: TRBJ2-7
CDR3 DNA: TGTGCCAGCAGGGATGTTGGGCAGCGGGAGGAGCTCGAGCAGTACTTC
CDR3 protein: CASRDVGQREELEQYF

V gene: TRBV27
clone size: .
D gene: .
J gene: TRBJ1-5
CDR3 DNA: TGTGCCAGCAGTTTCCACGGGCAGCCCCAGCATTTT
CDR3 protein: CASSFHGQPQHF

V gene: TRBV19
clone size: .
D gene: .
J gene: TRBJ1-6
CDR3 DNA: TGTGCCAGTGAGGATGGTGATAATTCACCCCTCCACTTT
CDR3 protein: CASEDGDNSPLHF

V gene: TRBV10-3
clone size: once
D gene: TRBD2
J gene: TRBJ2-1
CDR3 DNA: TGTGCAGCCGGGACTAGCGGGAACAATGAGCAGTTCTTC
CDR3 protein: CAAGTSGNNEQFF

V gene: TRBV5-1
clone size: .
D gene: TRBD2
J gene: TRBJ2-1
CDR3 DNA: TGCGCCAGCAGCTTCAAGCGGGGGAGGGTCCACAATGAGCAGTTCTTC
CDR3 protein: CASSFKRGRVHNEQFF

V gene: TRBV13
clone size: once
D gene: .
J gene: TRBJ2-7
CDR3 DNA: TGTGCCAGCAGCTTAAAAGGGTTCAACGAGCAGTACTTC
CDR3 protein: CASSLKGFNEQYF

V gene: TRBV27
clone size: .
D gene: .
J gene: TRBJ2-1
CDR3 DNA: TGTGCCAGCAGCTATCAAGGCAATGAGCAGTTCTTC
CDR3 protein: CASSYQGNEQFF

V gene: TRBV10-3
clone size: .
D gene: .
J gene: TRBJ1-4
CDR3 DNA: TGTGCCATCAGTGAGACTGGGCAGAGCGATGGAAAACTGTTTTTT
CDR3 protein: CAISETGQSDGKLFF

V gene: TRBV7-9
clone size: .
D gene: .
J gene: TRBJ2-7
CDR3 DNA: TGTGCCAGCAGCTTAGAGCACTACGAGCAGTACTTC
CDR3 protein: CASSLEHYEQYF

V gene: TRBV6-1
clone size: .
D gene: .
J gene: TRBJ1-5
CDR3 DNA: TGTGCCAGCAAGATCCGACAGAGCAATCAGCCCCAGCATTTT
CDR3 protein: CASKIRQSNQPQHF

V gene: TRBV10-3
clone size: .
D gene: TRBD2
J gene: TRBJ2-1
CDR3 DNA: TGTGCCATCAGTGAGTGGCCCGGGACTAGCAATGAGCAGTTCTTC
CDR3 protein: CAISEWPGTSNEQFF

V gene: TRBV6-6
clone size: many
D gene: .
J gene: TRBJ1-1
CDR3 DNA: TGTGCCAGTAGAATTCAGGGACCTGAAGCTTTCTTT
CDR3 protein: CASRIQGPEAFF

V gene: TRBV29-1
clone size: .
D gene: .
J gene: TRBJ1-4
CDR3 DNA: TGCAGCGTTGTATCTGATTTTAATGAAAAACTGTTTTTT
CDR3 protein: CSVVSDFNEKLFF

V gene: TRBV27
clone size: .
D gene: TRBD1
J gene: TRBJ2-7
CDR3 DNA: TGTGCCAGCTCTGCTCGGACAGGGTCCCCCTACGAGCAGTACTTC
CDR3 protein: CASSARTGSPYEQYF

V gene: TRBV1
clone size: .
D gene: .
J gene: TRBJ2-1
CDR3 DNA: TGCACCGACCCTCTAGCGGACTCCTACAATGAGCAGTTCTTC
CDR3 protein: CTDPLADSYNEQFF

V gene: TRBV6-1
clone size: .
D gene: .
J gene: TRBJ1-1
CDR3 DNA: TGTGCCAGCAGTGAAGCTCTCCCAGAACCAACGGCTGAAGCTTTCTTT
CDR3 protein: CASSEALPEPTAEAFF

V gene: TRBV5-1
clone size: .
D gene: .
J gene: TRBJ2-3
CDR3 DNA: TGCGCCAGCAGCTCACGCCAGTTAGAGTCGGAGGGCACAGATACGCAGTATTTT
CDR3 protein: CASSSRQLESEGTDTQYF

V gene: TRBV5-4
clone size: .
D gene: .
J gene: TRBJ2-7
CDR3 DNA: TGTGCCAGCAGCTGGGATTTCTCCTACGAGCAGTACTTC
CDR3 protein: CASSWDFSYEQYF

V gene: TRBV7-8
clone size: .
D gene: .
J gene: TRBJ1-2
CDR3 DNA: TGTGCCAGCAGCCGCAAGGGGGGACCGGCTGGCTACACCTTC
CDR3 protein: CASSRKGGPAGYTF

V gene: TRBV4-1
clone size: once
D gene: TRBD1
J gene: TRBJ1-5
CDR3 DNA: TGCGCCAGCAGCTACAGGGGGCCTTATAGCAATCAGCCCCAGCATTTT
CDR3 protein: CASSYRGPYSNQPQHF

V gene: TRBV5-1
clone size: .
D gene: TRBD1
J gene: TRBJ2-6
CDR3 DNA: TGCGCCAGCAGGGGCAGGGACAGGGTTTTTCGTTGGCCAGACTCTGGGGCCAACGTCCTGACTTTC
CDR3 protein: CASRGRDRVFRWPDSGANVLTF

V gene: TRBV6-5
clone size: .
D gene: .
J gene: TRBJ2-7
CDR3 DNA: TGTGCCAGCAGTTACGGTGGCAGCTACGAGCAGTACTTC
CDR3 protein: CASSYGGSYEQYF

V gene: TRBV27
clone size: few
D gene: .
J gene: TRBJ2-2
CDR3 DNA: TGTGCCAGCAGTTTACGATGGGGGACCGGGGAGCTGTTTTTT
CDR3 protein: CASSLRWGTGELFF

V gene: TRBV6-6
clone size: .
D gene: .
J gene: TRBJ2-5
CDR3 DNA: TGTGCCAGCAGTTACTCGAATGCAGCCGCGGGGACCCAGTACTTC
CDR3 protein: CASSYSNAAAGTQYF

V gene: TRBV9
clone size: .
D gene: TRBD1
J gene: TRBJ1-2
CDR3 DNA: TGTGCCAGCAGCGTAACCTACAGGGGTATCTATGGCTACACCTTC
CDR3 protein: CASSVTYRGIYGYTF

V gene: TRBV4-2
clone size: .
D gene: .
J gene: TRBJ2-3
CDR3 DNA: TGTGCCAGCAGCCAGCCCGGATCCCTTTACACAGATACGCAGTATTTT
CDR3 protein: CASSQPGSLYTDTQYF

V gene: TRBV11-2
clone size: .
D gene: TRBD1
J gene: TRBJ2-3
CDR3 DNA: TGTGCCAGCAGCTCGAGCCCAGGGGGCGCGTATTTT
CDR3 protein: CASSSSPGGAYF

V gene: TRBV7-9
clone size: .
D gene: .
J gene: TRBJ2-7
CDR3 DNA: TGTGCCAGCGGAAGACAGTCTGGAGTCTACGAGCAGTACTTC
CDR3 protein: CASGRQSGVYEQYF

V gene: TRBV11-2
clone size: few
D gene: .
J gene: TRBJ2-7
CDR3 DNA: TGTGCCAGCAGCTTAGCCGGTGAGCAGTACTTC
CDR3 protein: CASSLAGEQYF

V gene: TRBV30
clone size: .
D gene: TRBD2
J gene: TRBJ2-7
CDR3 DNA: TGTGCCTGGACCGAGGGACTAGCAATCCACGAGCAGTACTTC
CDR3 protein: CAWTEGLAIHEQYF